The clone carrying this TCR beta chain was seen a few times. Its antigen is unknown. This specimen comes from a study of T-cell reconstitution after alpha-beta-depleted transplantation in children. Findings and caveats of the study: Alpha-beta T cells present about two months after transplant were reported to originate from several hundred expanded graft clones. Elevated TCRbeta diversity at day 60 was traced, in some patients, to surviving recipient T cells and thymic progenitors.

The authors prepared the TCRbeta library with unique molecular identifiers. TCRdb re-called the PCR reads through MiXCR, storing one row per CDR3 protein. The table lists around 700,000 distinct CDR3 sequences, roughly 13% of them singletons, with 0.79% in the top ten. There are 15 residues in the CDR3. Per the germline V gene, CDR1 is DFQATT and CDR2 is SNEGSKA (reference sequence). J gave up 5 bases and V 6 bases, and 10 bases lay outside the gene matches. Source: PBMCs, taken before TCRalphabeta/CD19-depleted stem cell transplant. The chain couples TRBV20-1 to TRBJ2-1; TRBD2 matches at 10 bases. This clonotype originated in a girl aged 2 to 9 with congenital amegakaryocytic thrombocytopenia, due to receive a stem cell transplant. Here the CDR3 DNA reads TGCAGTGCGAGGGGGCTAGCGGGAGTCGACAATGAGCAGTTCTTC. Translating gives CSARGLAGVDNEQFF.